Given below is one TCR beta chain in context. Its antigen is unidentified. TCRdb independently ran MiXCR on the reads; one entry per CDR3 protein. The sample carries fewer than 1,000,000 distinct CDR3 sequences, around 32% recorded once. This entry belongs to a study of T cell repertoires in cytomegalovirus infection. The CDR3 length is 17 residues. In germline, CDR1 is SGHDT, CDR2 YYEEEE. Trimming removed 4 bases from V and 1 base from J, with 21 bases in between. This receptor was obtained from a human donor in good health (CMV status not recorded). Some clones in this sample may be carry-over from other donors' samples. This material consisted of cultured CD8+ T cells from PBMCs, taken from culture after CMV antigen stimulation. The genes are TRBV5-6 and TRBJ2-7; D possibly corresponds to TRBD2 (6 bases). CDR3 sequence reads: CASSRGSTSLGSYEQYV. The CDR3 DNA reads as TGTGCCAGCAGCCGAGGATCCACTAGCTTGGGATCCTACGAGCAGTACGTC.